The clone carrying this T cell receptor beta chain was seen ten or more times. This entry comes from a study of T cells in Graves' hyperthyroidism and ophthalmopathy. The investigators amplified TCR beta CDR3 regions from RNA transcripts. HTBI primers were used for first-round RT-PCR of the TCR CDR3. A single record per CDR3 protein comes from TCRdb applying MiXCR to the multiplex PCR reads. The data hold 300,000 to 500,000 distinct CDR3 sequences, with 15% observed a single time. Sequenced: blood. The sequence came from a woman in her 30s with Graves' hyperthyroidism.

The CDR3: CAISSGTGGRGSNQPQHF. CDR3 coding DNA: TGTGCCATCAGCTCCGGGACAGGGGGCCGGGGTAGCAATCAGCCCCAGCATTTT. This sequence joins TRBV10-3 and TRBJ1-5; 12 nucleotides match TRBD1. Trimming took 6 bases from V and 0 from J; bases not matched to a gene: 9. Germline V gene data show CDR1 as ENHRY and CDR2 as SYGVKD. This CDR3 comprises 18 residues.